This T cell receptor beta chain was found in a study of monozygotic twins with inflammatory bowel disease. General observations from the study: Other individuals had fewer clonotypes in common with IBD patients than with healthy twins, especially with disease activity. No repertoire similarity difference was seen between concordant and discordant twins; power was possibly limited.

Of note for this clonotype: Its matching antigen is unknown.

Generation of cDNA took place in eight separate reactions per sample. UMIs containing a 6-nucleotide sample barcode were added via template switching. TCRdb reworked the 5' RACE reads into one entry per CDR3 protein, no DNA. This sample's clone table lists fewer than 200,000 distinct CDR3 sequences. CDR1 is MNHNS, CDR2 SASEGT, per germline. This CDR3 has 15 amino acids. V is TRBV6-1 and J is TRBJ1-3; TCRdb picks TRBD1, but there is no DNA to check that call. This TCR came from a human donor with ulcerative colitis or Crohn's disease, or a healthy co-twin of an affected twin (not recorded which). The source material was blood. The CDR3 loop reads CASSVTGAGGNTIYF.